The sequence of this T cell receptor (beta chain) was determined in a study of T cell responses to AZD1222 COVID-19 vaccine. Germline loops: CDR1 SGDLS, CDR2 YYNGEE. V lost 4 bases and J lost 5; bases outside the gene matches: 8. The CDR3 runs to 17 residues. Here immunoSEQ multiplex PCR was the method, and the copy in TCRdb shows in-frame clones only, minus some. This sample has approximately 140,000 clones, with approximately 94% found just once. The sequence was obtained from an adult in good health. The sequencing used peripheral blood, collected on day 0 of AZD1222 vaccination. The V and J genes are TRBV9 and TRBJ2-5; 16 bases are a match to TRBD2. CDR3 in DNA: TGTGCCAGCAGCTACGGGACTAGCGGGGGGGCCTGGGAGACCCAGTACTTC. Residues: CASSYGTSGGAWETQYF. The full variable domain, with the rest looked up from reference TRBV9 and TRBJ2-5, is DSGVTQTPKHLITATGQRVTLRCSPRSGDLSVYWYQQSLDQGLQFLIQYYNGEERAKGNILERFSAQQFPDLHSELNLSSLELGDSALYFCASSYGTSGGAWETQYFGPGTRLLVL.